One sample yielded the 9 T cell receptor beta chains listed below, sequenced in a study of Ad26.COV2.S vaccination and SARS-CoV-2 variants. The treatment was: some 19 received Ad26.COV2.S at low or high dose, single or two shots; 5 received placebo; per-sample allocation not given. Sampling happened 63 days after the first vaccine or placebo injection. Profiled with immunoSEQ multiplex PCR; TCRdb holds only in-frame clones, not every one. The table lists 350,000 to 500,000 clones, roughly 88% of them singletons, with less than 5.5% in the top ten. The specimen comprised peripheral blood, sampled in a trial of Ad26.COV2.S vaccine versus placebo. The receptor source for this set is a person aged 18 to 65 who received the Ad26.COV2.S COVID-19 vaccine or a placebo.

This rearrangement joins TRBV4-1 to TRBJ1-2; D might be TRBD1 (6 bases). Trimming stripped 0 bases from V and 4 bases from J, with 15 bases between. CDR1 and CDR2 (germline): MGHRA, YSYEKL. CDR3 size: 16 residues. The CDR3 protein is CASSQEPSQGSYGYTF. In DNA form, the CDR3 reads TGCGCCAGCAGCCAAGAACCCTCACAGGGTTCCTATGGCTACACCTTC.

V is TRBV30 and J is TRBJ2-3; no clear D. CDR3 length equals 14 residues. In germline, CDR1 is GTSNPN, CDR2 SVGIG (reference sequence). V shed 3 bases and J shed 0 bases, with 10 bases lying between them. CDR3 protein: CAWRRKGSTDTQYF. CDR3 in DNA: TGTGCCTGGAGGCGAAAAGGGAGCACAGATACGCAGTATTTT.

This chain uses TRBV4-1 with TRBJ2-1; 8 bases line up with TRBD2. CDR1 is MGHRA and CDR2 is YSYEKL in the germline V gene. This CDR3 is built from 15 residues. V lost 8 bases, J lost 0 bases, and 6 bases stayed unmatched. The CDR3 is CASGDLAGSYNEQFF. For the CDR3, the DNA is TGCGCCAGCGGGGATCTAGCGGGCTCCTACAATGAGCAGTTCTTC.

This CDR3 is CASSLASSGRVGSEQFF. The CDR3 nucleotides read TGCGCCAGCAGCTTGGCGAGTAGCGGGAGGGTGGGGAGTGAGCAGTTCTTC. V and J are TRBV5-1 and TRBJ2-1; TRBD2 matches at 11 bases. Germline V gene sequence: CDR1 SGHRS, CDR2 YFSETQ. The CDR3 length is 17 residues. Trimming cost V 0 bases and J 9 bases; bases outside gene matches: 11.

The genes are TRBV7-9 and TRBJ1-1; D is undetermined. Trimming removed 1 base from V and 8 bases from J, with 14 bases in between. CDR3 size: 14 residues. Germline assignment: CDR1 SEHNR and CDR2 FQNEAQ (reference sequence). The CDR3 DNA is TGTGCCAGCAGCTTAGGCGCGGGATCCACAGAAGCTTTCTTT. Protein product: CASSLGAGSTEAFF.

This clone has a handful of counts. V usage is TRBV9 and J usage is TRBJ2-1, with D tentatively TRBD2 (6 bases). Germline CDR1 is SGDLS and CDR2 is YYNGEE. The V end was cut by 0 bases, the J end by 3 bases, with 10 bases between. The length of the CDR3 is 15 residues. The chain's CDR3 is CASSVDGSIYNEQFF. The CDR3 DNA is TGTGCCAGCAGCGTAGACGGGAGTATCTACAATGAGCAGTTCTTC.

This clone was detected only a few times. V and J are TRBV5-4 and TRBJ1-6; 9 bases fit TRBD1. Germline V gives CDR1 SGHNT, CDR2 YYREEE (reference sequence). J gave up 10 bases and V 4 bases, and 9 bases lay outside the gene matches. The CDR3 sequence is 15 residues long. This CDR3 is CASSPTGGAGSPLHF. As DNA, the CDR3 is TGTGCCAGCAGCCCAACAGGGGGCGCCGGGTCACCCCTCCACTTT.

V gene TRBV5-4 combines with J gene TRBJ2-2; a possible D gene is TRBD1 (6 bases). Per germline, CDR1 SGHNT and CDR2 YYREEE (reference sequence). The V end was cut by 3 bases, the J end by 0 bases, with 9 bases between. The CDR3 sequence is 15 residues long. The CDR3 nucleotides read TGTGCCAGCAGCTCCAGGACAGCGAACACCGGGGAGCTGTTTTTT. Translated: CASSSRTANTGELFF.

This chain uses TRBV11-2 with TRBJ2-3; 12 nucleotides match TRBD2. With 0 bases clipped from V and 0 bases from J, the junction kept 7 bases outside the gene matches. Germline-derived CDR1 and CDR2 are SGHAT and FQNNGV. The CDR3 length is 19 residues. In DNA form, the CDR3 reads TGTGCCAGCAGCTTAGATCGACTAGCGGGAGTTGGGAGCACAGATACGCAGTATTTT. This gives the protein CASSLDRLAGVGSTDTQYF.